The 30 T cell receptor beta chains below come from one sample, sequenced in a study of molecular identifiers for immune sequencing clone quantification. Using its own MiXCR run on the PCR reads, TCRdb lists one record per CDR3 protein. This table has about 89,000 distinct CDR3 sequences, roughly 19% appearing once. The sequencing input was naive CD8+ T cells from blood, with Jurkat cell RNA spiked in. Subset: FACS-sorted CD8+CD4-CCR7+CD45RA+ naive T cells. The source is a human donor in good health. Some libraries in this study had Jurkat cell RNA spiked in.

In regard to this clonotype: A much larger clone differs from this one at a single base, so this may be a read error. The V gene is TRBV9, the J gene TRBJ1-1; D is ambiguous. The CDR3 consists of 14 residues. Trimming shortened V by 0 bases and J by 3 bases, and 9 bases separated the two germline ends. Germline V gene lookup returns CDR1 SGDLS and CDR2 YYNGEE. The CDR3 DNA sequence: TGTGCCAGCAGCGTAGGGGCAGACGACACTGAAGCTTTCTTT. Its translation is CASSVGADDTEAFF. Complete variable domain (other parts from reference TRBV9 and TRBJ1-1): DSGVTQTPKHLITATGQRVTLRCSPRSGDLSVYWYQQSLDQGLQFLIQYYNGEERAKGNILERFSAQQFPDLHSELNLSSLELGDSALYFCASSVGADDTEAFFGQGTRLTVV.

The sample holds many counts of this clonotype. The rearrangement uses TRBV4-3 and TRBJ1-5; TRBD1 might be the D (6 bases). The length of the CDR3 is 15 residues. V lost 3 bases to trimming and J lost 6 bases, with 15 bases between them. Germline V gene lookup returns CDR1 LGHNA and CDR2 YSLEER. Here the CDR3 reads CASSQNTGSGQPQHF. CDR3 nucleotides: TGCGCCAGCAGCCAGAACACAGGGTCTGGTCAGCCCCAGCATTTT.

This clonotype was seen a handful of times. The chain carries TRBV5-4 and TRBJ2-3, with D hard to call. The CDR3 loop spans 16 amino acids. CDR1 and CDR2 from the germline V gene are SGHNT and YYREEE (reference sequence). V dropped 2 bases and J dropped 4 bases, with 17 bases sitting between them. This CDR3 reads CASSLRLGLLADTQYF. The CDR3 region has the DNA TGTGCCAGCAGCTTACGTCTAGGGCTCCTTGCAGATACGCAGTATTTT.

The table lists this clonotype with many counts. This chain links TRBV7-9 with TRBJ2-5; 13 bases map to TRBD2. This CDR3 comprises 16 residues. Losses at the gene ends were 5 bases for V and 3 bases for J; bases not matched to a gene: 6. Looked up from germline, CDR1 is SEHNR and CDR2 is FQNEAQ (reference sequence). The CDR3: CASSPGTSGTEETQYF. The CDR3 DNA is TGTGCCAGCAGCCCAGGGACTAGCGGGACAGAAGAGACCCAGTACTTC. Filled out from reference TRBV7-9 and TRBJ2-5, the complete variable domain reads DTGVSQNPRHKITKRGQNVTFRCDPISEHNRLYWYRQTLGQGPEFLTYFQNEAQLEKSRLLSDRFSAERPKGSFSTLEIQRTEQGDSAMYLCASSPGTSGTEETQYFGPGTRLLVL.

Many counts were recorded for this clonotype. The chain couples TRBV7-9 to TRBJ2-7, with 9 positions matching TRBD1. From germline, CDR1 is SEHNR and CDR2 FQNEAQ (reference sequence). The V and J ends lost 0 bases and 6 bases, in that order; junction bases with no gene match: 6. This CDR3 comprises 15 residues. DNA of the CDR3: TGTGCCAGCAGCTTAGCGGGACAGGGTTACATCGAGCAGTACTTC. Protein product: CASSLAGQGYIEQYF.

This clonotype was seen many times. The CDR3 DNA is TGTGCCAGTAGTGGCGGAAGCACAGATACGCAGTATTTT. Translating gives CASSGGSTDTQYF. The chain carries TRBV19 and TRBJ2-3; the D is unclear. The germline V gene encodes CDR1 LNHDA and CDR2 SQIVND (reference sequence). The CDR3 runs 13 residues. With 5 bases removed from V and 0 bases from J, the gap between germline ends came to 6 bases.

Worth noting for this clonotype: This may stem from a read error, because a much larger clone lies one nucleotide away. The chain combines TRBV11-2 with TRBJ2-1; D is unclear. From germline, CDR1 is SGHAT and CDR2 FQNNGV. The CDR3 runs to 13 residues. The CDR3 DNA reads as TGTGCCAGCAGCTTAGTGACCAACAATGAGCTGTTCTTC. Translating it yields CASSLVTNNELFF.

This clonotype was counted ten times or more. The chain combines TRBV11-2 with TRBJ2-4; perhaps TRBD2 as D (5 bases). In germline, CDR1 is SGHAT, CDR2 FQNNGV. The CDR3 consists of 16 residues. V gave up 4 bases and J gave up 5 bases, with 18 bases separating them. CDR3 in DNA: TGTGCCAGCAGCTCGTGGCGGATGGGAGTCCAAAACATTCAGTACTTC. It is translated as CASSSWRMGVQNIQYF.

The genes are TRBV28 and TRBJ2-3, with D possibly called TRBD1 or TRBD2 (6 bases each). This CDR3 contains 15 residues. Per the germline V gene, CDR1 is MDHEN and CDR2 is SYDVKM. V shed 6 bases and J shed 5 bases, with 18 bases lying between them. The CDR3 protein is CASRGEGGVRDTQYF. The DNA for the CDR3 is TGTGCCAGCAGAGGAGAGGGGGGCGTTAGAGATACGCAGTATTTT.

This clonotype was counted only a few times. A much larger clone is a single base away; this may be a read error. The V call is TRBV30, the J call TRBJ2-3, with TRBD2 matching 9 bases. The CDR3 totals 14 residues. Germline values: CDR1 GTSNPN, CDR2 SVGIG (reference sequence). The CDR3 sequence is CAWSNSGSIDTQYF. CDR3 nucleotide sequence: TGTGCCTGGAGTAATAGCGGGAGCATAGATACGCAGTATTTT.

This clonotype occurred a few times. This may be a read error: a much more frequent sequence differs by one nucleotide. V is TRBV4-3 and J is TRBJ2-7; the D is unclear. The ends were cut back, 2 bases at V and 6 bases at J, with 8 bases in the middle. Looked up from germline, CDR1 is LGHNA and CDR2 is YSLEER. This CDR3 spans 12 amino acids. CDR3 amino acids: CASSQWGCEQYF. For the CDR3, the DNA is TGCGCCAGCAGCCAATGGGGATGCGAGCAGTACTTC.

For this clonotype: The junction departs from the called germline gene at one end, perhaps through a read error. CDR3 amino acids: CASSLSSGEHSYSEQFF. CDR3 bases: TGTGCCAGCAGCTTAAGTAGCGGGGAGCACTCCTACAGTGAGCAGTTCTTC. The chain joins TRBV7-9 to TRBJ2-1; the match to TRBD2 covers 8 bases. Germline CDR1 is SEHNR and CDR2 is FQNEAQ (reference sequence). The CDR3 loop spans 17 amino acids.

This clonotype occurred many times. The chain uses TRBV10-3 and TRBJ2-3, with D possibly being TRBD1 (5 bases). CDR3 length: 11 amino acids. Germline V gives CDR1 ENHRY, CDR2 SYGVKD. Trimming cost V 7 bases and J 5 bases, with 7 bases left between them. CDR3 nucleotides: TGTGCCATCAACCAGGGAGATACGCAGTATTTT. Amino acid sequence: CAINQGDTQYF.

About this clonotype: A much larger clone sits a single nucleotide away, making a read error possible. The rearrangement joins TRBV19 to TRBJ2-3, with D maybe TRBD1 (5 bases). The CDR3 is made up of 15 amino acids. CDR1 is LNHDA, CDR2 SQIVND, per germline (reference sequence). The CDR3 is CASSISQFGADTRYF. CDR3 coding DNA: TGTGCCAGTAGTATCTCACAATTTGGGGCAGATACGCGGTATTTT.

This clonotype was counted ten times or more. The chain recombines TRBV19 with TRBJ2-1, with D possibly matching TRBD2 (5 bases). The CDR3 runs 14 residues. CDR1 is LNHDA, CDR2 SQIVND, per germline (reference sequence). The V end was cut by 5 bases, the J end by 10 bases, with 18 bases between. The CDR3 nucleotides are TGTGCCAGTAGTGAGTCTAGCTACGACGGGGAGCAGTTCTTC. Protein: CASSESSYDGEQFF.

Ten or more counts support this clonotype. The gene calls are TRBV28 and TRBJ1-2; 7 positions agree with TRBD1. The CDR3 runs 15 residues. The germline V gene has CDR1 MDHEN and CDR2 SYDVKM. J was trimmed by 4 bases and V by 3 bases; bases with no gene match: 8. In DNA form, the CDR3 reads TGTGCCAGCAGTTTTCAGGGGGTGATTGGCTATGGCTACACCTTC. As protein: CASSFQGVIGYGYTF.

The chain uses TRBV5-1 and TRBJ2-5; 8 positions agree with TRBD2. Germline-derived CDR1 and CDR2 are SGHRS and YFSETQ. The CDR3 totals 16 residues. V lost 4 bases and J lost 5; bases outside the gene matches: 13. In DNA form, the CDR3 reads TGCGCCAGCAGCGCGGACCAGCGGGAGACCCATGAGACCCAGTACTTC. This sequence encodes CASSADQRETHETQYF.

This clonotype occurred many times. The CDR3 loop is CASSEVGGIDTEAFF. The CDR3 nucleotides are TGTGCCAGCAGTGAAGTCGGGGGTATCGACACTGAAGCTTTCTTT. The chain combines TRBV2 with TRBJ1-1; perhaps TRBD1 as D (5 bases). Trimming pared 1 base from V and 3 bases from J, leaving 12 bases between. CDR3 length: 15 residues. CDR1 SNHLY and CDR2 FYNNEI come from the germline V gene.

This clonotype was counted only a few times. A much larger clone differs from this one at a single base, so this may be a read error. This rearrangement joins TRBV13 to TRBJ1-5; maybe TRBD1 (5 bases). The CDR3 loop spans 15 amino acids. Germline assignment: CDR1 PRHDT and CDR2 FYEKMQ (reference sequence). This chain's CDR3 is CVSSLGRGGYQPQHF. CDR3 DNA sequence: TGTGTCAGCAGCTTAGGCCGGGGGGGGTACCAGCCCCAGCATTTT.

This clonotype has only one observation. This may be a read error, as it is one base from a much larger clone. The chain is built from TRBV5-4 and TRBJ1-1; D is uncertain. The germline CDR1 and CDR2 sequences are SGHNT and YYREEE (reference sequence). The CDR3 is made up of 13 amino acids. The V end lost 0 bases, the J end lost 3 bases, and 6 bases lay between the germline ends. CDR3 residues: CASSLDGDTEAFF. CDR3 bases: TGTGCCAGCAGCTTGGACGGGGACACTGAAGCTTTCTTT.

Ten or more counts support this clonotype. The chain is built from TRBV20-1 and TRBJ2-3, with TRBD1 identical over 12 bases. The ends lost 3 bases at V and 0 bases at J; junction bases unmatched: 1. This CDR3 region has 15 residues. Per the germline V gene, CDR1 is DFQATT and CDR2 is SNEGSKA (reference sequence). CDR3 nucleotide sequence: TGCAGTGCTAGCGGGACAGGGGGCAGCACAGATACGCAGTATTTT. It is translated as CSASGTGGSTDTQYF.

Ten or more counts support this clonotype. The chain uses TRBV20-1 and TRBJ2-1; D gene uncertain. CDR1 and CDR2 from the germline V gene are DFQATT and SNEGSKA (reference sequence). Between the trimmed V and J ends, which lost 0 bases and 2 bases, there was a span of 8 bases. The CDR3 spans 14 residues. CDR3 DNA: TGCAGTGCTAGAGATCGGCAGACCTACAATGAGCAGTTCTTC. Residues: CSARDRQTYNEQFF.

The rearrangement links TRBV7-9 to TRBJ2-7, with a possible D match to TRBD1 (6 bases). Trimming pared 5 bases from V and 5 bases from J, leaving 13 bases between. The CDR3 loop spans 13 amino acids. Germline V gene sequence: CDR1 SEHNR, CDR2 FQNEAQ (reference sequence). CDR3 region: CASSPPGADEQYF. CDR3 nucleotide sequence: TGTGCCAGCAGCCCGCCAGGGGCCGACGAGCAGTACTTC.

There are many counts of this clonotype. This chain connects TRBV2 to TRBJ2-7; D is undetermined. The length of the CDR3 is 14 residues. V shed 4 bases and J shed 2 bases, with 12 bases lying between them. Germline CDR1 SNHLY, CDR2 FYNNEI. CDR3 DNA: TGTGCCAGCAGTGCCCGTAACTACCCCTACGAGCAGTACTTC. Its translation is CASSARNYPYEQYF.

This clonotype appeared many times. The chain couples TRBV20-1 to TRBJ2-4, with D possibly being TRBD1 or TRBD2 (6 bases each). CDR3 size: 16 residues. Germline assignment: CDR1 DFQATT and CDR2 SNEGSKA (reference sequence). CDR3 region: CRLHGGPNLAKNIQYF. In DNA, the CDR3 is TGCAGGCTACACGGGGGCCCTAATCTAGCCAAAAACATTCAGTACTTC.

This clonotype has a count of ten or more. The V and J genes are TRBV12-3 or TRBV12-4 and TRBJ2-2; D unresolved. The CDR3 sequence is 12 residues long. The V end lost 10 bases, the J end lost 5 bases, and 11 bases lay between the germline ends. The CDR3 nucleotides read TGTGCCACACGACGGGTGACCGGGGAGCTGTTTTTT. It encodes CATRRVTGELFF.

In this sample, this clonotype turned up many times. V gene TRBV4-3 combines with J gene TRBJ2-7; D is unresolved. V was clipped by 1 base and J by 3 bases, with 10 bases between them. The germline V gene has CDR1 LGHNA and CDR2 YSLEER. The CDR3 is 14 amino acids. CDR3 DNA: TGCGCCAGCAGCCAAGCTGTCAGGAACTACGAGCAGTACTTC. Its translation: CASSQAVRNYEQYF.

This clonotype was counted many times. The chain combines TRBV13 with TRBJ2-1; D might be TRBD1 (6 bases). Trimming took 6 bases from V and 4 from J, leaving 16 bases between them. The CDR3 spans 15 residues. Germline lookup yields CDR1 PRHDT and CDR2 FYEKMQ (reference sequence). CDR3 in amino acids: CASSWDPGQYNEQFF. For the CDR3, the DNA is TGTGCCAGCAGTTGGGATCCCGGACAGTACAATGAGCAGTTCTTC.

Worth noting for this clonotype: This clone may be a read error of a much larger clone one base away. The J gene is TRBJ2-7, the V gene TRBV28; TRBD2 aligns across 14 bases. CDR1 and CDR2 (germline): MDHEN, SYDVKM. The CDR3 is 19 amino acids. The CDR3 sequence is CASSSRLAGGPAYPYELYF. The CDR3 region has the DNA TGTGCCAGCAGTTCCAGACTAGCGGGAGGGCCAGCCTATCCCTACGAGCTGTACTTC.

This clonotype was detected ten times or more. This chain links TRBV7-9 with TRBJ2-7; 13 bases map to TRBD2. The J segment lost 6 bases and the V segment lost 5 bases, leaving 7 bases of the junction unmatched. This CDR3 contains 15 residues. Germline V gene data show CDR1 as SEHNR and CDR2 as FQNEAQ (reference sequence). The CDR3 spells CASSPAGTSGTEQYF. The CDR3 DNA sequence: TGTGCCAGCAGCCCCGCCGGGACTAGCGGGACCGAGCAGTACTTC.